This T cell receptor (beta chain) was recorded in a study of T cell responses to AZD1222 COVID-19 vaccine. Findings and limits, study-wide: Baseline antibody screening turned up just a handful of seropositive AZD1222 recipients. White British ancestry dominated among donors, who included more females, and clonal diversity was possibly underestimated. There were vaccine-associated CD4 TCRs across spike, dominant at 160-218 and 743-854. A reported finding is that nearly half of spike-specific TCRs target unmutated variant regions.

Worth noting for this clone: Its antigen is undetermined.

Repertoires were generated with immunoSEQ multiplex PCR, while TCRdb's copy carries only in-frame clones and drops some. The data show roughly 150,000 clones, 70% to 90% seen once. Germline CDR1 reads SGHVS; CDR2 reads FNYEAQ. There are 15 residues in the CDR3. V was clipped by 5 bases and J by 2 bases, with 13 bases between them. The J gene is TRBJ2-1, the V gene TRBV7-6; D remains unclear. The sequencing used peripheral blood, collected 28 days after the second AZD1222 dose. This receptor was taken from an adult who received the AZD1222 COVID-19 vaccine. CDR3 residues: CASSQEVLTYNEQFF. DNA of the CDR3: TGTGCCAGCAGCCAAGAGGTCCTGACCTACAATGAGCAGTTCTTC.